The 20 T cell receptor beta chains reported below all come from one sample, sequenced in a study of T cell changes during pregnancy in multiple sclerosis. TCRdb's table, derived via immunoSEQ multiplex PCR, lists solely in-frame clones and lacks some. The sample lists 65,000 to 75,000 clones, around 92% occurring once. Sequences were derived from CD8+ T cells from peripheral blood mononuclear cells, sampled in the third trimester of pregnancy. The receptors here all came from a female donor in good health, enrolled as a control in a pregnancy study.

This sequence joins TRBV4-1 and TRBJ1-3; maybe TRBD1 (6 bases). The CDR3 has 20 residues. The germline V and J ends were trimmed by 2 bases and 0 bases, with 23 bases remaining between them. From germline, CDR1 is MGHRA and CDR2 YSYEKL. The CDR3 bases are TGCGCCAGCAGCCAACTTTACCTCACCGGGACACGGAGCTCTGGAAACACCATATATTTT. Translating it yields CASSQLYLTGTRSSGNTIYF.

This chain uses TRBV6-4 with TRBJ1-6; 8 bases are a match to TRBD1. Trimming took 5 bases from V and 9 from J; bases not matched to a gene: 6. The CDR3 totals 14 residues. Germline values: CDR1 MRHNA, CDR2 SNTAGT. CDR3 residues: CASSPGTGGSPLHF. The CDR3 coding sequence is TGTGCCAGCAGTCCCGGGACAGGAGGTTCACCCCTCCACTTT.

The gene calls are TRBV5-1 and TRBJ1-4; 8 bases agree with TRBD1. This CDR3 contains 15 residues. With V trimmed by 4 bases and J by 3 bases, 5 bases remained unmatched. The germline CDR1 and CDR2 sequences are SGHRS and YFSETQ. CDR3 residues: CASSGGQGANEKLFF. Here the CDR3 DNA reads TGCGCCAGCAGCGGAGGACAGGGAGCTAATGAAAAACTGTTTTTT.

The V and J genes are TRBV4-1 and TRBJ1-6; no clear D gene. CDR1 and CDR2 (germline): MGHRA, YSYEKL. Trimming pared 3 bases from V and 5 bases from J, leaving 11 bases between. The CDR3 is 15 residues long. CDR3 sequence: CASSHGVVDNSPLHF. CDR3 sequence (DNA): TGCGCCAGCAGCCACGGTGTAGTCGATAATTCACCCCTCCACTTT.

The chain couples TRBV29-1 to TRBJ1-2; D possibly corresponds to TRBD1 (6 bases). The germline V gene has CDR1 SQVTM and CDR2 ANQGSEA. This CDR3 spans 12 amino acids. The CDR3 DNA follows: TGCGGGGGGGGCTCCCCTGACTATGGCTACACCTTC. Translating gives CGGGSPDYGYTF.

In DNA form, the CDR3 reads TGTGCCAGCAGTTTTACAGGGAAGACTGAAGCTTTCTTT. Translation gives CASSFTGKTEAFF. This chain joins TRBV27 and TRBJ1-1; D possibly corresponds to TRBD1 (6 bases). Germline assignment: CDR1 MNHEY and CDR2 SMNVEV (reference sequence). V was shortened by 3 bases and J by 5 bases, with 10 bases between the two germline ends. There are 13 residues in the CDR3.

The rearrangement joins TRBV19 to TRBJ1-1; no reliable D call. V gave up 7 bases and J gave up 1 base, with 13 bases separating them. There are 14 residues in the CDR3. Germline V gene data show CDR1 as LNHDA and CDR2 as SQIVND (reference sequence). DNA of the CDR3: TGTGCCAGTAAAGAGAGAAGCGAGAACACTGAAGCTTTCTTT. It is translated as CASKERSENTEAFF.

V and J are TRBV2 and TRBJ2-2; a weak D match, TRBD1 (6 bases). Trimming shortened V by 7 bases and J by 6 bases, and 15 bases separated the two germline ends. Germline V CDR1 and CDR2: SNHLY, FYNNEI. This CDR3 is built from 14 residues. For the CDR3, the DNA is TGTGCCAGCATCACCAGGGGTTCTTCCGGGGAGCTGTTTTTT. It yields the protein CASITRGSSGELFF. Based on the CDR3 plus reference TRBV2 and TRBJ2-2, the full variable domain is EPEVTQTPSHQVTQMGQEVILRCVPISNHLYFYWYRQILGQKVEFLVSFYNNEISEKSEIFDDQFSVERPDGSNFTLKIRSTKLEDSAMYFCASITRGSSGELFFGEGSRLTVL.

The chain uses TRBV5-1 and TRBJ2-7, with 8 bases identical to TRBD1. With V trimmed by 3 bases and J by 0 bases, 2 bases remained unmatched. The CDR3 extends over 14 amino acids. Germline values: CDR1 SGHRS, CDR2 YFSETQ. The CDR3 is CASSSGTGSYEQYF. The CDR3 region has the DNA TGCGCCAGCAGCTCCGGGACAGGCTCCTACGAGCAGTACTTC.

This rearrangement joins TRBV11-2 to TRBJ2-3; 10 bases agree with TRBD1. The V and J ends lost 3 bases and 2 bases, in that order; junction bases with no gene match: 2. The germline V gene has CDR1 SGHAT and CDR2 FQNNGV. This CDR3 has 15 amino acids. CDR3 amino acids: CASSLGTGDTDTQYF. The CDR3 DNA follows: TGTGCCAGCAGCTTGGGGACAGGGGACACAGATACGCAGTATTTT. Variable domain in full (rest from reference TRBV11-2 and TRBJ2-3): EAGVAQSPRYKIIEKRQSVAFWCNPISGHATLYWYQQILGQGPKLLIQFQNNGVVDDSQLPKDRFSAERLKGVDSTLKIQPAKLEDSAVYLCASSLGTGDTDTQYFGPGTRLTVL.

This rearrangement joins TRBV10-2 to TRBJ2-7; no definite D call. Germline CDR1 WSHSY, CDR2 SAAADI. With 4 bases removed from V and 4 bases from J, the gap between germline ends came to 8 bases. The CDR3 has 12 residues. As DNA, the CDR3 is TGCGCCAGCAGTGGGGCTGCTTACGAGCAGTACTTC. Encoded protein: CASSGAAYEQYF.

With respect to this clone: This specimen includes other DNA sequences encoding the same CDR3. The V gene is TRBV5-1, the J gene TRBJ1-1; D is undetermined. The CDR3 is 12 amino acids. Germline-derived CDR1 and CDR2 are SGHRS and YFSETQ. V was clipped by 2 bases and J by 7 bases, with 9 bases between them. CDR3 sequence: CASSLTGSEAFF. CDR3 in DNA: TGCGCCAGCAGCTTAACCGGGAGTGAAGCTTTCTTT.

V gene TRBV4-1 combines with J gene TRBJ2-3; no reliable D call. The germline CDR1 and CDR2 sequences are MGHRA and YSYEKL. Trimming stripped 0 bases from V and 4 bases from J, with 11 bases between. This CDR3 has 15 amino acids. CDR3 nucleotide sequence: TGCGCCAGCAGCCAAGATAGCTATCCCCCAGATACGCAGTATTTT. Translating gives CASSQDSYPPDTQYF.

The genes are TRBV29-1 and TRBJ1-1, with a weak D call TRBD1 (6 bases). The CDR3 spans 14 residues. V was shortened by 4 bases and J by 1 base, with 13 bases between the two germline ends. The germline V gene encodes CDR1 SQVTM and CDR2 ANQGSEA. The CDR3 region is CSVGSARGNTEAFF. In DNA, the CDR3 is TGCAGCGTTGGATCGGCCAGGGGGAACACTGAAGCTTTCTTT.

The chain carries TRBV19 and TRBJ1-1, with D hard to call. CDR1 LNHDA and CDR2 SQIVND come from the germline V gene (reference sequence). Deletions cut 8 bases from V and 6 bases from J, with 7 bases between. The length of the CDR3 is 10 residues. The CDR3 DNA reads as TGTGCCAGTGTTAGTGCTGAAGCTTTCTTT. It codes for CASVSAEAFF.

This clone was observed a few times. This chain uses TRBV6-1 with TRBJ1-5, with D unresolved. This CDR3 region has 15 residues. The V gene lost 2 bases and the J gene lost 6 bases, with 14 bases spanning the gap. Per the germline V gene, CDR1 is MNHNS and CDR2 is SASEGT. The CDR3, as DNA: TGTGCCAGCAGTGAAATCTACTCCACCGGTCAGCCCCAGCATTTT. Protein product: CASSEIYSTGQPQHF.

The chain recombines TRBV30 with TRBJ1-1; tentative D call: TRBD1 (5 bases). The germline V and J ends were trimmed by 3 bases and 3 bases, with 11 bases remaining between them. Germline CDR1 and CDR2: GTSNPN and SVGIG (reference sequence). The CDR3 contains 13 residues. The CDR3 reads CAWRGEGHTEAFF. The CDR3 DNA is TGTGCCTGGAGGGGGGAGGGGCACACTGAAGCTTTCTTT.

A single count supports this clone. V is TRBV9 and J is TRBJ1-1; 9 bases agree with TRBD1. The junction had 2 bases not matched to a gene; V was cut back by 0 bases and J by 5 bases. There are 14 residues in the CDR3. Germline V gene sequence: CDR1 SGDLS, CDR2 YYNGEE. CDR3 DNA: TGTGCCAGCAGCGTAGGGGACAGGGAGACTGAAGCTTTCTTT. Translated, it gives CASSVGDRETEAFF.

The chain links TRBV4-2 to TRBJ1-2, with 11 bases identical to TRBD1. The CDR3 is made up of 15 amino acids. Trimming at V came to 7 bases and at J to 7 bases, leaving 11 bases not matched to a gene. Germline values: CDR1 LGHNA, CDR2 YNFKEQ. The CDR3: CASTDRGQLHGGYTF. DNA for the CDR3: TGTGCCAGCACGGACAGGGGGCAATTGCATGGTGGCTACACCTTC.

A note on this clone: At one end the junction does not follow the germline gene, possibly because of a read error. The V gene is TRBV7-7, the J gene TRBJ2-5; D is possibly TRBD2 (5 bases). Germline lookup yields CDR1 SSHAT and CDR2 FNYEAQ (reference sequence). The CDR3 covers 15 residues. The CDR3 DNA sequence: TGTGCTAGCAGCTTAGGTCCTAGCAGTAAAGAGACCCAGTACTTC. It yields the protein CASSLGPSSKETQYF.